The clone carrying this TCR beta chain was recorded many times. The antigen is not known. The V end lost 6 bases, the J end lost 2 bases, and 18 bases lay between the germline ends. CDR3 length: 16 residues. Germline V gene lookup returns CDR1 MNHNY and CDR2 SVGAGI (reference sequence). This sample stems from a study of T-cell memory formation after mild COVID-19. Study details: The TCR clusters were mostly specific to one donor. The study's findings and limits: Pre-infection memory harbored some responding clones, suggesting cross-reactive memory joined. Contracting clones localized mainly to CM and EM when CD4+ and mainly to EMRA when CD8+.

A single record per CDR3 protein comes from TCRdb applying MiXCR to the 5' RACE reads. The sample has approximately 340,000 distinct CDR3 sequences; roughly 13% are singletons. Sequenced material: PBMCs or a T cell subset sorted from them (not recorded which). The source is a man in his late teens or twenties who had mild COVID-19 (a few samples of this study predate the infection). Cell type and time point are not known. This chain connects TRBV6-6 to TRBJ2-3, with D perhaps TRBD2 (5 bases). The CDR3 sequence is CASSPPPGEPTDTQYF. DNA of the CDR3: TGTGCCAGCAGCCCCCCGCCCGGGGAACCCACAGATACGCAGTATTTT.